A single sample gave rise to the 26 T cell receptor beta chains below, sequenced in a study of blood T cell repertoires in COVID-19. Produced via immunoSEQ multiplex PCR; TCRdb's table is partial and in-frame only. The data contain about 95,000 clones, about 89% of them singletons. Sequences were obtained from peripheral blood. These receptor sequences come from a woman in her 70s with acute or convalescent COVID-19.

J is TRBJ1-6 and V is TRBV12-3 or TRBV12-4; D gene uncertain. The V gene lost 8 bases and the J gene lost 8 bases, with 10 bases spanning the gap. The CDR3 has 12 residues. CDR3 protein: CASGPNYSPLHF. Here the CDR3 DNA reads TGTGCCAGCGGCCCAAATTATTCACCCCTCCACTTT.

As regards this clone: The sample contains more than one DNA sequence encoding this CDR3. The chain carries TRBV5-1 and TRBJ2-2; 14 bases map to TRBD2. Per germline, CDR1 SGHRS and CDR2 YFSETQ. The CDR3 is made up of 17 amino acids. J lost 5 bases, V lost 4 bases, and 7 bases had no gene match. Here the CDR3 reads CASSRGLAGGGTGELFF. The CDR3 DNA follows: TGCGCCAGCAGCCGAGGACTAGCGGGAGGTGGTACCGGGGAGCTGTTTTTT.

The chain links TRBV2 to TRBJ1-4; D might be TRBD1 (6 bases). The ends were cut back, 5 bases at V and 6 bases at J, with 13 bases in the middle. Looked up from germline, CDR1 is SNHLY and CDR2 is FYNNEI. The CDR3 runs 14 residues. The CDR3 sequence is CASSRTGFHEKLFF. The CDR3 DNA is TGTGCCAGCAGTCGCACAGGGTTCCATGAAAAACTGTTTTTT.

V is TRBV29-1 and J is TRBJ1-1; a possible D gene is TRBD1 (5 bases). The CDR3 consists of 13 residues. Per the germline V gene, CDR1 is SQVTM and CDR2 is ANQGSEA. V was clipped by 5 bases and J by 1 base, with 11 bases between them. The CDR3 loop reads CSVRTGGNTEAFF. CDR3 nucleotide sequence: TGCAGCGTTCGGACGGGGGGGAACACTGAAGCTTTCTTT.

V gene TRBV25-1 combines with J gene TRBJ2-7; 12 nucleotides align to TRBD1. V dropped 4 bases and J dropped 3; count of bases not matched to a gene: 7. The CDR3 contains 16 residues. The germline gives CDR1 MGHDK, CDR2 SYGVNS. The DNA of the CDR3 is TGTGCCAGCAGTGTAGGGACAGGGGGCTTGAGCTACGAGCAGTACTTC. Translating it yields CASSVGTGGLSYEQYF.

The chain carries TRBV28 and TRBJ2-1, with D perhaps matching TRBD1 (6 bases). V was clipped by 6 bases and J by 9 bases, with 21 bases between them. Germline CDR1 MDHEN, CDR2 SYDVKM. The CDR3 extends over 15 amino acids. This CDR3 is CASRISGVVVGEQFF. The CDR3 DNA reads TGTGCCAGCAGGATCTCAGGGGTGGTAGTGGGTGAGCAGTTCTTC.

CDR3 sequence reads: CASSLSPSGGQETQYF. The CDR3 DNA sequence: TGTGCCAGCAGCTTATCCCCTAGCGGAGGCCAAGAGACCCAGTACTTC. The chain uses TRBV11-2 and TRBJ2-5, with TRBD2 matching over 7 bases. Germline lookup yields CDR1 SGHAT and CDR2 FQNNGV. Losses at the gene ends were 2 bases for V and 1 base for J; bases not matched to a gene: 7. This CDR3 comprises 16 residues. Drawing the rest from reference TRBV11-2 and TRBJ2-5, the complete variable domain is EAGVAQSPRYKIIEKRQSVAFWCNPISGHATLYWYQQILGQGPKLLIQFQNNGVVDDSQLPKDRFSAERLKGVDSTLKIQPAKLEDSAVYLCASSLSPSGGQETQYFGPGTRLLVL.

This chain uses TRBV19 with TRBJ2-3, with D perhaps matching TRBD1 (5 bases). V lost 4 bases and J 4 bases, leaving 12 bases between the germline ends. CDR1 and CDR2 (germline): LNHDA, SQIVND (reference sequence). CDR3 length equals 14 residues. CDR3 DNA sequence: TGTGCCAGTAGTAAAGGCAGGGTCTCAGATACGCAGTATTTT. Translating it yields CASSKGRVSDTQYF.

At least ten counts were recorded for this clone. The rearrangement links TRBV6-4 to TRBJ2-2, with D hard to call. The V and J ends lost 2 bases and 3 bases respectively, with 10 bases between them. Per the germline V gene, CDR1 is MRHNA and CDR2 is SNTAGT. CDR3 length equals 15 residues. CDR3: CASSDTGLHTGELFF. The CDR3 DNA reads as TGTGCCAGCAGTGACACGGGTCTACACACCGGGGAGCTGTTTTTT.

The chain has TRBV5-1 and TRBJ2-5; unclear D gene. The CDR3 loop spans 13 amino acids. With 1 base removed from V and 1 base from J, the gap between germline ends came to 5 bases. Germline-derived CDR1 and CDR2 are SGHRS and YFSETQ. DNA for the CDR3: TGCGCCAGCAGCTTGAACGGCCAAGAGACCCAGTACTTC. The encoded protein is CASSLNGQETQYF.

V usage is TRBV19 and J usage is TRBJ1-5; D call uncertain. Germline V CDR1 and CDR2: LNHDA, SQIVND (reference sequence). CDR3 length: 18 residues. V was pared by 5 bases and J by 0 bases, with 20 bases between. For the CDR3, the DNA is TGTGCCAGTAGTGACCAACGGAGGGAGCGTGATAGCAATCAGCCCCAGCATTTT. Its translation is CASSDQRRERDSNQPQHF.

The chain employs TRBV12-3 or TRBV12-4 and TRBJ2-2; D uncertain. The CDR3 sequence is 13 residues long. The V end was cut by 6 bases, the J end by 2 bases, with 7 bases between. The CDR3 loop reads CASRGINTGELFF. In nucleotides, the CDR3 is TGTGCCAGCAGGGGCATTAACACCGGGGAGCTGTTTTTT.

This clone appeared a few times. The chain's CDR3 is CASSDREKGMNTEAFF. CDR3 nucleotide sequence: TGTGCCAGCAGTGACAGGGAAAAGGGGATGAACACTGAAGCTTTCTTT. V gene TRBV6-4 combines with J gene TRBJ1-1; the D gene is possibly TRBD1 (5 bases). CDR3 length: 16 residues. The germline gives CDR1 MRHNA, CDR2 SNTAGT. V lost 2 bases and J lost 0, with 13 bases in between.

V gene TRBV5-4 combines with J gene TRBJ1-1, with 8 bases lining up with TRBD1. V lost 4 bases and J lost 1; bases outside the gene matches: 6. CDR1 is SGHNT and CDR2 is YYREEE in the germline V gene (reference sequence). The CDR3 consists of 15 residues. The chain's CDR3 is CASSPGQGRNTEAFF. CDR3 bases: TGTGCCAGCAGCCCAGGACAGGGTCGGAACACTGAAGCTTTCTTT.

The chain uses TRBV11-3 and TRBJ1-1; D is ambiguous. CDR1 SGHNT and CDR2 YENEEA come from the germline V gene. Trimming shortened V by 5 bases and J by 0 bases, and 28 bases separated the two germline ends. The CDR3 has 20 residues. DNA for the CDR3: TGTGCCAGCAGCCCAATACCCGTATACCGAGGGTGGGCTGTGAACACTGAAGCTTTCTTT. Encoded protein: CASSPIPVYRGWAVNTEAFF.

V gene TRBV7-2 combines with J gene TRBJ2-1; 10 bases fit TRBD2. V shed 1 base, J shed 8 bases, and the junction held 5 bases outside the gene matches. The CDR3 totals 15 residues. Per germline, CDR1 SGHTA and CDR2 FQGNSA. The CDR3 nucleotides are TGTGCCAGCAGCTTAGTGGGTCTAGCGGGAGATGAGCAGTTCTTC. Translating gives CASSLVGLAGDEQFF.

The genes are TRBV7-9 and TRBJ1-6, with 7 positions matching TRBD1. CDR3 length: 16 amino acids. Germline V gene lookup returns CDR1 SEHNR and CDR2 FQNEAQ (reference sequence). The J segment lost 0 bases and the V segment lost 5 bases, leaving 4 bases of the junction unmatched. CDR3 DNA: TGTGCCAGCAGCAGGGACAGAAGCTCCTATAATTCACCCCTCCACTTT. Protein product: CASSRDRSSYNSPLHF.

This clone was detected only a few times. The chain carries TRBV18 and TRBJ1-6; 9 positions agree with TRBD1. This CDR3 region has 15 residues. Germline CDR1 reads KGHSH; CDR2 reads LQKENI. The V segment lost 3 bases and the J segment 8 bases; nucleotides outside the gene matches: 5. As DNA, the CDR3 is TGTGCCAGCTCACCGCGGGACAGGGAACATTCACCCCTCCACTTT. Protein sequence: CASSPRDREHSPLHF.

The J gene is TRBJ2-1, the V gene TRBV14, with 13 bases that match TRBD2. The junction had 3 bases not matched to a gene; V was cut back by 0 bases and J by 7 bases. Germline V gene data show CDR1 as SGHDN and CDR2 as FVKESK. The CDR3 is 16 amino acids. This CDR3 is CASSQDRLAGGNEQFF. In nucleotides, the CDR3 is TGTGCCAGCAGCCAAGATCGACTAGCGGGGGGTAATGAGCAGTTCTTC. Filled out from reference TRBV14 and TRBJ2-1, the complete variable domain reads EAGVTQFPSHSVIEKGQTVTLRCDPISGHDNLYWYRRVMGKEIKFLLHFVKESKQDESGMPNNRFLAERTGGTYSTLKVQPAELEDSGVYFCASSQDRLAGGNEQFFGPGTRLTVL.

The rearrangement uses TRBV30 and TRBJ2-1; the match to TRBD2 covers 14 bases. The V gene end was trimmed by 4 bases and the J gene end by 9 bases; junction bases not matched to a gene: 5. Germline V lookup: CDR1 GTSNPN, CDR2 SVGIG (reference sequence). The CDR3 totals 14 residues. The CDR3: CAWTETSGRGEQFF. As DNA, the CDR3 is TGTGCCTGGACAGAGACTAGCGGGAGGGGTGAGCAGTTCTTC.

The genes are TRBV4-1 and TRBJ1-4; 8 bases line up with TRBD1. The CDR3 covers 16 residues. Germline V gives CDR1 MGHRA, CDR2 YSYEKL. V shed 0 bases and J 8 bases; nucleotides not matched to a gene: 8. DNA of the CDR3: TGCGCCAGCAGCCAAGAGGAGAGACAGGGGAACGAAAAACTGTTTTTT. Residues: CASSQEERQGNEKLFF.

The genes are TRBV18 and TRBJ2-1; 8 bases align to TRBD1. Germline assignment: CDR1 KGHSH and CDR2 LQKENI. The CDR3 is made up of 14 amino acids. Germline trimming cut 6 bases from V and 10 bases from J; bases unmatched to any gene: 11. Here the CDR3 reads CASSPGGSTGEQFF. The CDR3 DNA reads TGTGCCAGCTCGCCAGGGGGCAGTACGGGGGAGCAGTTCTTC.

The chain joins TRBV6-5 to TRBJ1-1; the D gene is possibly TRBD1 (6 bases). The CDR3 is 15 amino acids. Germline V lookup: CDR1 MNHEY, CDR2 SVGAGI. V gave up 8 bases and J gave up 1 base, with 17 bases separating them. CDR3 nucleotides: TGTGCCAGCCCCACATGGGGGCAGGGGAACACTGAAGCTTTCTTT. Translation: CASPTWGQGNTEAFF.

This rearrangement joins TRBV27 to TRBJ2-3; TRBD2 matches at 8 bases. CDR3 length: 18 residues. Trimming cost V 4 bases and J 5 bases; bases outside gene matches: 17. Per germline, CDR1 MNHEY and CDR2 SMNVEV (reference sequence). The CDR3 loop reads CASSSKSYGLAGRDTQYF. DNA of the CDR3: TGTGCCAGCAGTTCTAAGAGTTACGGACTAGCCGGGCGAGATACGCAGTATTTT.

The gene calls are TRBV3-1 (or the pseudogene TRBV3-2) and TRBJ1-6, with D possibly being TRBD1 (6 bases). Trimming stripped 0 bases from V and 10 bases from J, with 10 bases between. This CDR3 contains 14 residues. CDR1 and CDR2 from the germline V gene are LGHDT and YNNKEL (reference sequence). The CDR3 loop reads CASSQDRGTSPLHF. Written as DNA, the CDR3 is TGTGCCAGCAGCCAAGACAGGGGAACATCACCCCTCCACTTT.

This chain joins TRBV6-6 and TRBJ1-2; D is unclear. Trimming removed 6 bases at V and 1 base at J, with 15 bases between. CDR1 and CDR2 from the germline V gene are MNHNY and SVGAGI (reference sequence). This CDR3 is 15 amino acids long. This CDR3 reads CASSQGGSINYGYTF. The CDR3 DNA reads TGTGCCAGCAGCCAAGGCGGGTCTATTAACTATGGCTACACCTTC.